A single sample gave rise to the 29 T cell receptor beta chains below, sequenced in a study of cytotoxic CD8 clonotypes in ibrutinib-treated CLL. Repertoires were generated with immunoSEQ multiplex PCR, while TCRdb's copy carries only in-frame clones and drops some. The data contain about 24,000 clones, around four fifths of them singletons. This specimen was PBMCs, taken before ibrutinib treatment. These TCRs come from a human donor with chronic lymphocytic leukemia.

The chain recombines TRBV25-1 with TRBJ1-6, with 9 nucleotides matching TRBD1. The CDR3 runs 13 residues. In germline, CDR1 is MGHDK, CDR2 SYGVNS. The V segment lost 8 bases and the J segment 8 bases; nucleotides outside the gene matches: 4. The CDR3 DNA reads TGTGCCAGCGGACAGGGGTTGGATTCACCCCTCCACTTT. Amino acid sequence: CASGQGLDSPLHF.

The chain joins TRBV10-1 to TRBJ2-1; 9 bases line up with TRBD2. The CDR3 spans 18 residues. The ends lost 0 bases at V and 5 bases at J; junction bases unmatched: 11. Germline-derived CDR1 and CDR2 are WNHNN and SYGVQD (reference sequence). The CDR3 DNA reads TGCGCCAGCAGTGAGTCTATAAATGAGCGGGAGGTTAACAATGAGCAGTTCTTC. This encodes CASSESINEREVNNEQFF.

The V and J genes are TRBV28 and TRBJ2-3; either TRBD1 or TRBD2 may fit D (5 bases each). Germline V gene sequence: CDR1 MDHEN, CDR2 SYDVKM. The CDR3 loop spans 15 amino acids. Trimming took off 6 bases at V and 5 bases at J, with 18 bases between the two ends. CDR3 residues: CASSSPGPLIDTQYF. CDR3 DNA: TGTGCCAGCAGCTCTCCGGGACCGCTAATAGATACGCAGTATTTT.

This chain connects TRBV6-4 to TRBJ2-1, with a possible D match to TRBD1 (5 bases). This CDR3 is 15 amino acids long. Germline-derived CDR1 and CDR2 are MRHNA and SNTAGT. V was pared by 3 bases and J by 4 bases, with 13 bases between. Here the CDR3 reads CASSESGNGYNEQFF. The CDR3 DNA sequence: TGTGCCAGCAGTGAGTCAGGGAACGGATACAATGAGCAGTTCTTC.

This clone was seen a few times. The chain couples TRBV2 to TRBJ1-1; the D is unclear. CDR1 SNHLY and CDR2 FYNNEI come from the germline V gene. The CDR3 sequence is 15 residues long. V was trimmed by 0 bases and J by 1 base, leaving 9 bases between them. The CDR3 here is CASSEATLGNTEAFF. CDR3 coding DNA: TGTGCCAGCAGTGAAGCTACCCTGGGGAACACTGAAGCTTTCTTT.

The chain employs TRBV5-8 and TRBJ1-4; 9 bases are shared with TRBD1. Germline CDR1 SGHTS, CDR2 YDEGEE. This CDR3 contains 15 residues. V lost 0 bases to trimming and J lost 8 bases; unmatched junction nucleotides: 5. CDR3 residues: CASSLEDRGGEKLFF. As DNA, the CDR3 is TGTGCCAGCAGCTTGGAGGACAGGGGTGGCGAAAAACTGTTTTTT.

The CDR3 is CASSESGRNEQFF. In DNA form, the CDR3 reads TGTGCCAGCAGTGAATCCGGCAGAAATGAGCAGTTCTTC. V usage is TRBV25-1 and J usage is TRBJ2-1; D not resolved. The V gene lost 1 base and the J gene lost 7 bases, with 8 bases spanning the gap. Germline lookup yields CDR1 MGHDK and CDR2 SYGVNS. The CDR3 has 13 amino acids.

This clone turned up a few times. The rearrangement links TRBV10-1 to TRBJ1-5; D is undetermined. Between the trimmed V and J ends, which lost 0 bases and 3 bases, there was a span of 3 bases. CDR1 and CDR2 from the germline V gene are WNHNN and SYGVQD (reference sequence). CDR3 length: 13 residues. The CDR3 DNA follows: TGCGCCAGCAGTGAGTCTATCAATCAGCCCCAGCATTTT. Protein product: CASSESINQPQHF.

This clone was seen a handful of times. V and J are TRBV7-9 and TRBJ2-7, with 11 nucleotides matching TRBD2. J lost 2 bases, V lost 5 bases, and 8 bases had no gene match. Germline values: CDR1 SEHNR, CDR2 FQNEAQ (reference sequence). CDR3 size: 16 residues. CDR3 bases: TGTGCCAGCAGCCGAGGGACTAGCGGACTAACCTACGAGCAGTACTTC. Its protein product is CASSRGTSGLTYEQYF.

This clone is a singleton in its sample. The rearrangement links TRBV30 to TRBJ1-2, with 7 bases identical to TRBD1. CDR1 and CDR2 from the germline V gene are GTSNPN and SVGIG (reference sequence). Losses at the gene ends were 7 bases for V and 5 bases for J; bases not matched to a gene: 7. There are 12 residues in the CDR3. The CDR3 protein is CAYRDSFYGYTF. The DNA of the CDR3 is TGTGCCTACCGGGACAGCTTTTATGGCTACACCTTC.

The V gene is TRBV7-6, the J gene TRBJ2-3, with D possibly called TRBD1 or TRBD2 (6 bases each). Trimming pared 3 bases from V and 8 bases from J, leaving 12 bases between. Per germline, CDR1 SGHVS and CDR2 FNYEAQ. The CDR3 covers 13 residues. Written as DNA, the CDR3 is TGTGCCAGCAGCTTCGAAGGGGGGAGTACGCAGTATTTT. Translating it yields CASSFEGGSTQYF. Variable domain in full (rest from reference TRBV7-6 and TRBJ2-3): GAGVSQSPRYKVTKRGQDVALRCDPISGHVSLYWYRQALGQGPEFLTYFNYEAQQDKSGLPNDRFSAERPEGSISTLTIQRTEQRDSAMYRCASSFEGGSTQYFGPGTRLTVL.

The chain recombines TRBV15 with TRBJ2-7, with 7 bases matching TRBD1. CDR1 is LNHNV, CDR2 YYDKDF, per germline (reference sequence). This CDR3 is 15 amino acids long. Trimming cost V 3 bases and J 1 base; bases outside gene matches: 6. The CDR3 loop reads CATSRSPGGSYEQYF. Here the CDR3 DNA reads TGTGCCACCAGCAGGAGCCCAGGGGGATCCTACGAGCAGTACTTC.

The genes are TRBV5-4 and TRBJ2-3, with D unclear. With 2 bases removed from V and 3 bases from J, the gap between germline ends came to 4 bases. Looked up from germline, CDR1 is SGHNT and CDR2 is YYREEE (reference sequence). The CDR3 loop spans 12 amino acids. The CDR3 DNA reads TGTGCCAGCAGCTTCTCTACAGATACGCAGTATTTT. Translated, it gives CASSFSTDTQYF.

This chain joins TRBV7-9 and TRBJ1-2, with 9 bases lining up with TRBD1. CDR3 size: 14 residues. Germline V gives CDR1 SEHNR, CDR2 FQNEAQ (reference sequence). J was trimmed by 8 bases and V by 5 bases; bases with no gene match: 9. CDR3 in DNA: TGTGCCAGCAGCCCCGAATGGACAGGGGAGGGCTACACCTTC. Amino acid sequence: CASSPEWTGEGYTF.

This chain links TRBV30 with TRBJ2-1; the match to TRBD2 covers 8 bases. The germline V gene encodes CDR1 GTSNPN and CDR2 SVGIG (reference sequence). V lost 0 bases, J lost 8 bases, and 9 bases stayed unmatched. The CDR3 is 15 amino acids. The CDR3 bases are TGTGCCTGGAGTGTGAGGGCGGGAGGCAACGATGAGCAGTTCTTC. This translates into CAWSVRAGGNDEQFF.

V gene TRBV2 combines with J gene TRBJ2-7, with 13 bases aligning to TRBD2. CDR1 and CDR2 (germline): SNHLY, FYNNEI. V gave up 5 bases and J gave up 2 bases; unmatched junction bases: 6. The CDR3 contains 16 residues. CDR3 region: CASSIPGTSGTYEQYF. CDR3 bases: TGTGCCAGCAGTATTCCCGGGACTAGCGGGACCTACGAGCAGTACTTC.

The V and J genes are TRBV11-2 and TRBJ2-2, with D possibly being TRBD2 (5 bases). The CDR3 is 16 residues long. V was pared by 4 bases and J by 5 bases, with 17 bases between. The germline CDR1 and CDR2 sequences are SGHAT and FQNNGV. The CDR3 DNA reads TGTGCCAGCAGCTCCCGGGCGGGTTTGGGAACCGGGGAGCTGTTTTTT. It encodes CASSSRAGLGTGELFF.

This clone came up once. This rearrangement joins TRBV12-5 to TRBJ1-4; perhaps TRBD1 as D (6 bases). This CDR3 contains 13 residues. Trimming took 9 bases from V and 4 from J, leaving 12 bases between them. In germline, CDR1 is LGHNT, CDR2 FRNRAP. Here the CDR3 DNA reads TGTGCTAGCGCCGGACAGAATAATGAAAAACTGTTTTTT. Amino acid sequence: CASAGQNNEKLFF. The complete variable domain, with remaining parts taken from reference TRBV12-5 and TRBJ1-4, reads DARVTQTPRHKVTEMGQEVTMRCQPILGHNTVFWYRQTMMQGLELLAYFRNRAPLDDSGMPKDRFSAEMPDATLATLKIQPSEPRDSAVYFCASAGQNNEKLFFGSGTQLSVL.

V is TRBV7-2 and J is TRBJ2-1, with 9 positions matching TRBD2. V dropped 2 bases and J dropped 5; count of bases not matched to a gene: 1. Germline values: CDR1 SGHTA, CDR2 FQGNSA. This CDR3 region has 14 residues. CDR3 coding DNA: TGTGCCAGCAGCTTATCTAGCGGGAACAATGAGCAGTTCTTC. Translated: CASSLSSGNNEQFF.

This rearrangement joins TRBV29-1 to TRBJ1-1; TRBD1 aligns across 9 bases. V gave up 4 bases and J gave up 4 bases; unmatched junction bases: 4. Germline CDR1 SQVTM, CDR2 ANQGSEA. This CDR3 is built from 13 residues. The CDR3 DNA reads TGCAGCGTTGGACAGGGGGTCAGCACTGAAGCTTTCTTT. The encoded protein is CSVGQGVSTEAFF.

The chain joins TRBV7-6 to TRBJ2-1; 12 bases are shared with TRBD2. Germline-derived CDR1 and CDR2 are SGHVS and FNYEAQ. There are 18 residues in the CDR3. The V segment lost 0 bases and the J segment 3 bases; nucleotides outside the gene matches: 6. Here the CDR3 reads CASSLARGLAGLYNEQFF. The CDR3 nucleotides read TGTGCCAGCAGCTTAGCGAGGGGACTAGCGGGTCTCTACAATGAGCAGTTCTTC.

The rearrangement links TRBV7-9 to TRBJ2-7, with 12 bases aligning to TRBD2. Per germline, CDR1 SEHNR and CDR2 FQNEAQ (reference sequence). CDR3 length equals 16 residues. The ends lost 2 bases at V and 2 bases at J; junction bases unmatched: 4. CDR3 sequence: CASSLLAGGRAYEQYF. DNA of the CDR3: TGTGCCAGCAGCTTACTAGCGGGAGGGAGGGCCTACGAGCAGTACTTC.

The chain joins TRBV6-1 to TRBJ1-1, with 9 bases identical to TRBD1. Germline V gives CDR1 MNHNS, CDR2 SASEGT. V gave up 2 bases and J gave up 6 bases; unmatched junction bases: 7. The CDR3 runs to 15 residues. The CDR3 reads CASSETPTGGAEAFF. CDR3 DNA sequence: TGTGCCAGCAGTGAAACCCCGACAGGGGGGGCTGAAGCTTTCTTT.

The chain joins TRBV28 to TRBJ2-7; 8 bases align to TRBD1. The CDR3 sequence is 13 residues long. V shed 5 bases, J shed 4 bases, and the junction held 4 bases outside the gene matches. The germline V gene has CDR1 MDHEN and CDR2 SYDVKM. CDR3 in amino acids: CASSGDRFYEQYF. CDR3 nucleotide sequence: TGTGCCAGCAGTGGGGACAGGTTTTACGAGCAGTACTTC. The full variable domain, with the rest looked up from reference TRBV28 and TRBJ2-7, is DVKVTQSSRYLVKRTGEKVFLECVQDMDHENMFWYRQDPGLGLRLIYFSYDVKMKEKGDIPEGYSVSREKKERFSLILESASTNQTSMYLCASSGDRFYEQYFGPGTRLTVT.

This clone was seen once. The gene calls are TRBV6-4 and TRBJ1-2; possible D gene TRBD1, 6 bases. Germline CDR1 reads MRHNA; CDR2 reads SNTAGT. This CDR3 is built from 13 residues. V was clipped by 4 bases and J by 3 bases, with 9 bases between them. CDR3 sequence: CASSAAGDYGYTF. CDR3 bases: TGTGCCAGCAGTGCAGCAGGGGACTATGGCTACACCTTC.

This sequence joins TRBV7-2 and TRBJ2-1, with 7 bases identical to TRBD1. This CDR3 spans 15 amino acids. CDR1 is SGHTA, CDR2 FQGNSA, per germline. Losses at the gene ends were 0 bases for V and 4 bases for J; bases not matched to a gene: 3. CDR3 nucleotides: TGTGCCAGCAGCTTAGCCGGGACAGCATACAATGAGCAGTTCTTC. Translated, it gives CASSLAGTAYNEQFF.

The genes are TRBV21-1 and TRBJ1-4; whether TRBD1, the table's D call, matches the DNA was not checked. TRBV21-1 is a pseudogene locus. The CDR3 totals 15 residues. The CDR3 sequence: CASARGQGAGEKLFF. In DNA, the CDR3 is TGTGCCAGCGCTAGAGGGCAGGGGGCGGGTGAAAAACTGTTTTTT.

V gene TRBV5-1 combines with J gene TRBJ2-5, with unresolved D. The CDR3 runs 14 residues. Germline CDR1 is SGHRS and CDR2 is YFSETQ. Trimming took off 1 base at V and 4 bases at J, with 11 bases between the two ends. The CDR3 nucleotides read TGCGCCAGCAGCTTGAAAGAGCGACGAGAGACCCAGTACTTC. Translating it yields CASSLKERRETQYF.

CDR3 sequence reads: CASAGALHSGNTIYF. In nucleotides, the CDR3 is TGTGCTAGTGCAGGGGCCTTGCACTCTGGAAACACCATATATTTT. This chain connects TRBV12-5 to TRBJ1-3; perhaps TRBD1 as D (6 bases). Germline CDR1 LGHNT, CDR2 FRNRAP. V lost 7 bases and J lost 0, with 13 bases in between. The CDR3 extends over 15 amino acids.